These T cell receptor beta chains were read from a single sample in a study of blood T cell repertoires in COVID-19. TCRdb's table, derived via immunoSEQ multiplex PCR, lists solely in-frame clones and lacks some. The table has over 250,000 clones, over 75% seen once. Sequenced: PBMCs or T cells enriched from blood (not recorded which). These receptors came from a young woman who had recovered from COVID-19. CDR3s include the opening cysteine and the closing phenylalanine or tryptophan. A D gene is named only where the DNA matches it firmly. Rows give clone size only sometimes, using once, few, many, or a class for an expanded clone.

TRBJ2-1,-,TRBD2,TRBV3-1/TRBV3-2,TGTGCCAGCAGCCAAGAATCTAGCGGGGGGGCCGCCTACAATGAGCAGTTCTTC,CASSQESSGGAAYNEQFF
TRBJ1-2,-,TRBD1,TRBV7-2,TGTGCCAGCAGCTCACCGACAGGGTTGTATGGCTACACCTTC,CASSSPTGLYGYTF
TRBJ1-2,-,-,TRBV4-1,TGCGCCAGCAGCCAAGATCCGGGGGGGGCGAACTATGGCTACACCTTC,CASSQDPGGANYGYTF
TRBJ1-1,-,TRBD1,TRBV5-1,TGCGCCAGCAGCAACGGGGACAGGGTGAGAATGAGCACTGAAGCTTTCTTT,CASSNGDRVRMSTEAFF
TRBJ2-1,-,-,TRBV24-1,TGTGCCACCAGTGACAGGGGATATGAGCAGTTCTTC,CATSDRGYEQFF
TRBJ2-5,-,TRBD2,TRBV6-5,TGTGCCAGCATGGGCGGGGGGACCCAAGAGACCCAGTACTTC,CASMGGGTQETQYF
TRBJ1-2,-,-,TRBV7-9,TGTGCCAGCAGCTTAGCGTCCGGGGAGAACTATGGCTACACCTTC,CASSLASGENYGYTF
TRBJ2-3,-,-,TRBV6-4,TGTGCCAGCAGGGCACTGGCGGGTATCACAGATACGCAGTATTTT,CASRALAGITDTQYF
TRBJ1-2,-,-,TRBV18,TGTGCCAGCTCACCCCTAGGGATGCGGGGGCGGTATGGCTACACCTTC,CASSPLGMRGRYGYTF
TRBJ1-1,once,-,TRBV5-5,TGTGCCAGCAGCCGCGGGGGAGACCTAATTACTGAAGCTTTCTTT,CASSRGGDLITEAFF
TRBJ1-5,-,-,TRBV10-1,TGCGCCAGCAGTAGCGGAAAAGGCCGTCAGCCCCAGCATTTT,CASSSGKGRQPQHF
TRBJ1-2,-,-,TRBV4-3,TGCGCCAGCAGCCAAGATCGAACAGGCACACCCCACTATGGCTACACCTTC,CASSQDRTGTPHYGYTF
TRBJ2-5,-,-,TRBV24-1,TGTGCCACCAGTGAAAGTCGGGGGGCGGGGGAGACCCAGTACTTC,CATSESRGAGETQYF
TRBJ1-4,-,TRBD1,TRBV5-5,TGTGCCAGCAGCAACCTTAATACAGGGGGTGCTGAAAAACTGTTTTTT,CASSNLNTGGAEKLFF
TRBJ2-1,-,TRBD2,TRBV11-2,TGTGCCAGCAGCCCCGGACTAGCGCCCTACGATGAGCAGTTCTTC,CASSPGLAPYDEQFF
TRBJ1-2,-,-,TRBV28,TGTGCCAGCAGTCCATGGACGGGAAACTATGGCTACACCTTC,CASSPWTGNYGYTF
TRBJ2-7,once,-,TRBV25-1,TGTGCCAGCAGTCTAGAGGGGGTCGGATTGGGTGAGCAGTACTTC,CASSLEGVGLGEQYF
TRBJ2-2,-,-,TRBV10-3,TGTGCCATCATAGGCGGCACCGGGGAGCTGTTTTTT,CAIIGGTGELFF
TRBJ1-2,-,-,TRBV11-1,TGTGCCAGCAGCCCCTCCCCCATCAGGTCCCCCTATGGCTACACCTTC,CASSPSPIRSPYGYTF
TRBJ1-3,-,TRBD1,TRBV20-1,TGCAGTGCTAGTTCAGGGGGCGTTGGAAACACCATATATTTT,CSASSGGVGNTIYF
TRBJ1-2,-,-,TRBV15,TGTGCCACCAGCAGAGACGGTACCTATGGCTACACCTTC,CATSRDGTYGYTF
TRBJ2-7,-,TRBD1,TRBV6-5,TGTGCCAGCAGCGAGACAGGGGAAACAGGCTACGAGCAGTACTTC,CASSETGETGYEQYF
TRBJ1-4,-,TRBD1,TRBV5-1,TGCGCCAGCAGCTTCGGACAGGGAGCAACTAATGAAAAACTGTTTTTT,CASSFGQGATNEKLFF
TRBJ2-5,-,-,TRBV5-1,TGCGCCAGCCGCGCGGCAGCTAGGATGTACCAAGAGACCCAGTACTTC,CASRAAARMYQETQYF